Below, 6 T cell receptor beta chains from the same sample are listed, as sequenced in a study of CXCR3-negative and CXCR3-positive naive CD8 T cells. Researchers prepared the TRB cDNA libraries using 5' RACE with UMI labels. TCRdb processed the 5' RACE reads again and assigns one entry to each CDR3 protein, with no DNA. This repertoire includes over 70,000 distinct CDR3 sequences. Material: naive CXCR3- CD8+ T cells from blood. Indicated subset: CD45RO-CCR7+CD27+CD95- naive CD8+ T cells lacking CXCR3 (TNR3-). These receptors were taken from a human donor in good health. Some clones in this sample may be carry-over from other donors' samples.

The rearrangement links TRBV11-3 to TRBJ2-1; TCRdb calls TRBD1, which cannot be checked without DNA. Germline V gene lookup returns CDR1 SGHNT and CDR2 YENEEA. The CDR3 is 13 residues long. The CDR3 region is CASSLTSEGKQFF.

The chain carries TRBV9 and TRBJ1-5. In germline, CDR1 is SGDLS, CDR2 YYNGEE. The CDR3 sequence is 15 residues long. The CDR3 region is CASRAGRVGNQPQHF.

Here the CDR3 reads CASSPGQGHNYGYTF. This rearrangement joins TRBV9 to TRBJ1-2; the TCRdb call, TRBD1, lacks DNA for checking. Germline values: CDR1 SGDLS, CDR2 YYNGEE. CDR3 length: 15 residues.

The CDR3: CASSDRFSTDTQYF. V usage is TRBV6-6 and J usage is TRBJ2-3; TCRdb's D call of TRBD1 is untestable without DNA. The germline CDR1 and CDR2 sequences are MNHNY and SVGAGI (reference sequence). This CDR3 has 14 amino acids.

V and J are TRBV7-9 and TRBJ2-1; lacking DNA, the TRBD1 call made by TCRdb goes unchecked. The CDR3 is made up of 15 amino acids. Germline CDR1 and CDR2: SEHNR and FQNEAQ (reference sequence). This chain's CDR3 is CASSLGQVSYNEQFF.

The chain employs TRBV12-2 and TRBJ2-1; the D call of TRBD2 rests on TCRdb alone, since no DNA is present to check it. TRBV12-2 is annotated as a pseudogene. This CDR3 spans 19 amino acids. The CDR3 sequence is CASRLTPPSKGLPASEQFF.